The entry below describes one TCR beta chain. V lost 4 bases and J lost 4, with 10 bases in between. This CDR3 spans 14 amino acids. These data are taken from a study of cytotoxic CD8 clonotypes in ibrutinib-treated CLL. Assay used: immunoSEQ multiplex PCR; TCRdb lists only in-frame clones, some missing. The profile shows 250,000 to 350,000 clones, approximately 79% of them singletons. The sequence was collected from a human donor with chronic lymphocytic leukemia. The chain employs TRBV23-1 and TRBJ2-2; the D gene is possibly TRBD2 (5 bases). TRBV23-1 is placed among ORFs of uncertain function. The sequenced sample was PBMCs, obtained at disease progression, from a patient treated with ibrutinib. The CDR3 region has the DNA TGCGCCAGCAGTCCTGGGAGTCCCACCGGGGAGCTGTTTTTT. It is translated as CASSPGSPTGELFF.